This T cell receptor (beta chain) was sequenced for a study of T-cell memory formation after mild COVID-19. Study-level points and caveats: Contracting clones localized mainly to CM and EM when CD4+ and mainly to EMRA when CD8+. Contracting clones from day 15 to 85 showed balanced CD4/CD8; later expanders favored CD4+. Second-wave clones reaching peak frequency on day 37 lacked confirmed SARS-CoV-2 specificity.

After 5'RACE with constant-segment primers, TCR alpha and TCR beta cDNA libraries carrying sample barcodes and UMIs were obtained. MiXCR, run by TCRdb on the 5' RACE reads, gives a single entry per CDR3 protein. This table has more than 350,000 distinct CDR3 sequences, roughly 21% appearing once. From germline, CDR1 is KGHDR and CDR2 SFDVKD. Trimming took off 5 bases at V and 3 bases at J, with 13 bases between the two ends. The CDR3 has 14 residues. This clonotype has more than one count but fewer than ten. Its antigen is not identified. Input material: PBMCs or a T cell subset sorted from them (not recorded which). The chain links TRBV24-1 to TRBJ2-7, with D unclear. The TCR was taken from an adult woman who had mild COVID-19 (a few samples of this study predate the infection). Cell type and time point are not known. CDR3 sequence: CATSAGNSIYEQYF. For the CDR3, the DNA is TGTGCCACCAGTGCCGGAAATTCAATCTACGAGCAGTACTTC.